This T cell receptor beta chain was documented in a study of response to subunit inactivated influenza vaccine. The CDR3 covers 17 residues. Germline lookup yields CDR1 MNHEY and CDR2 SVGEGT. The V gene lost 7 bases and the J gene lost 2 bases, with 18 bases spanning the gap. Study conclusions and caveats: Each seasonal influenza vaccination recruits few new T cells, the authors suggested.

In TCRdb, the RT-PCR reads were re-called with MiXCR into one record per CDR3 protein. The table has some 500,000 distinct CDR3 sequences, roughly 23% seen once. Remarks on this clonotype: Its antigen is still unknown.

The chain joins TRBV6-2 or TRBV6-3 to TRBJ2-6; D may be TRBD2 (5 bases). This TCR was recovered from a man over 45 who received an inactivated influenza vaccine. The specimen comprised CD4+ T cells sorted from PBMCs, sampled approximately 5 days after vaccination. CDR3 sequence reads: CASTHLPSGTGANVLTF. CDR3 coding DNA: TGTGCCAGCACCCACCTACCATCCGGGACTGGGGCCAACGTCCTGACTTTC.